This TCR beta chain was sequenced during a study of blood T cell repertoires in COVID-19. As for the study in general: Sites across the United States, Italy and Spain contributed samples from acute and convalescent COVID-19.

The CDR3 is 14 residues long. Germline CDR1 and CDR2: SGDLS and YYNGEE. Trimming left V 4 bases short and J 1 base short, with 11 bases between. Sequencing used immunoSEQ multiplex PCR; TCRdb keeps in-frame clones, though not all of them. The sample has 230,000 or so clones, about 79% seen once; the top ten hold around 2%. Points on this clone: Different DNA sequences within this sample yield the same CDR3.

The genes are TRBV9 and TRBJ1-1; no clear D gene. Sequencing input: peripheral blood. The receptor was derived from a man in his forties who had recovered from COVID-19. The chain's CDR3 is CASSPHPGNTEAFF. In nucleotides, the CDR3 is TGTGCCAGCAGCCCCCACCCCGGGAACACTGAAGCTTTCTTT.